Listed here is a single TCR beta chain. This specimen belongs to a study of control samples from healthy donors and cancer patients. Germline lookup yields CDR1 SEHNR and CDR2 FQNEAQ (reference sequence). This CDR3 is built from 17 residues. The trim removed 6 bases at V and 3 bases at J, leaving 14 bases unmatched. Method: immunoSEQ multiplex PCR; TCRdb's copy keeps in-frame clones and lacks some. The profile shows fewer than 120,000 clones, approximately 90% of them singletons. The sequence derives from a woman aged 55-75 years with lung cancer. The sequencing input was PBMCs. This sequence joins TRBV7-9 and TRBJ1-1, with 9 bases that match TRBD1. CDR3 sequence: CASRDGRTGAGYTEAFF. CDR3 DNA sequence: TGTGCCAGCAGGGACGGTCGGACAGGGGCAGGGTACACTGAAGCTTTCTTT.